Below, 13 T cell receptor beta chains from the same sample are listed, as sequenced in a study of T cells in Graves' hyperthyroidism and ophthalmopathy. Amplified TCR beta CDR3 regions came from RNA transcripts. The study used the HTBI primer set for a first-round RT-PCR of the TCR CDR3. TCRdb ran MiXCR on the multiplex PCR reads and lists one entry per CDR3 protein. The sample has 500,000 to 600,000 distinct CDR3 sequences, over 35% seen once. The sequenced sample consisted of peripheral blood or thyroid tissue (not recorded which). Receptors originate from an adult woman with Graves' disease, either hyperthyroidism or ophthalmopathy (not recorded which).

The genes are TRBV2 and TRBJ1-5; D not resolved. Looked up from germline, CDR1 is SNHLY and CDR2 is FYNNEI. The V and J ends lost 6 bases and 4 bases respectively, with 13 bases between them. CDR3 size: 14 residues. CDR3 amino acids: CASSAAPPNQPQHF. CDR3 bases: TGTGCCAGCAGCGCAGCGCCCCCAAATCAGCCCCAGCATTTT.

This clonotype has ten or more counts. This chain links TRBV12-3 or TRBV12-4 with TRBJ2-7, with a tentative D call TRBD2 (7 bases). Trimming removed 6 bases from V and 2 bases from J, with 14 bases in between. This CDR3 spans 14 amino acids. This chain's CDR3 is CASRRRGGAYEQYF. CDR3 in DNA: TGTGCCAGCAGGCGGAGGGGGGGTGCCTACGAGCAGTACTTC.

The gene calls are TRBV20-1 and TRBJ2-7, with D perhaps matching TRBD2 (6 bases). Germline V gene data show CDR1 as DFQATT and CDR2 as SNEGSKA (reference sequence). V was pared by 1 base and J by 7 bases, with 11 bases between. The length of the CDR3 is 12 residues. DNA for the CDR3: TGCAGTGCTAGAGCTGGACTAATGGAGCAGTACTTC. Its translation is CSARAGLMEQYF.

This clonotype was found many times. The chain combines TRBV20-1 with TRBJ1-2; D is ambiguous. The germline V and J ends were trimmed by 5 bases and 7 bases, with 14 bases remaining between them. This CDR3 is built from 12 residues. The germline gives CDR1 DFQATT, CDR2 SNEGSKA (reference sequence). The CDR3 DNA reads TGCAGTGCTTTTGGAGGGCTGTTTGGCTACACCTTC. It yields the protein CSAFGGLFGYTF.

This clonotype occurred many times. For the CDR3, the DNA is TGTGCCAGCAGCCAAGTGGACGCAGGGGGTAGTCAGCCCCAGCATTTT. Its translation is CASSQVDAGGSQPQHF. This sequence joins TRBV4-2 and TRBJ1-5, with TRBD1 matching over 7 bases. The V gene end was trimmed by 1 base and the J gene end by 6 bases; junction bases not matched to a gene: 9. This CDR3 has 16 residues. Germline CDR1 is LGHNA and CDR2 is YNFKEQ.

The V and J genes are TRBV28 and TRBJ2-5; D is possibly TRBD2 (6 bases). This CDR3 contains 18 residues. V was clipped by 5 bases and J by 3 bases, with 25 bases between them. CDR1 and CDR2 from the germline V gene are MDHEN and SYDVKM. The CDR3 spells CASSPGVQFSHGKETQYF. For the CDR3, the DNA is TGTGCCAGCAGTCCGGGGGTGCAGTTCTCGCATGGAAAAGAGACCCAGTACTTC.

The table lists this clonotype with a few counts. This chain's CDR3 is CASSFEDGKNTGELFF. The CDR3 DNA reads as TGTGCCAGCAGCTTCGAGGACGGTAAAAACACCGGGGAGCTGTTTTTT. V is TRBV5-6 and J is TRBJ2-2; D gene ambiguous. Per the germline V gene, CDR1 is SGHDT and CDR2 is YYEEEE. This CDR3 contains 16 residues. V was cut by 2 bases and J by 2 bases, with 13 bases left in between.

Many counts were recorded for this clonotype. J is TRBJ1-3 and V is TRBV20-1; TRBD1 might be the D (5 bases). V lost 2 bases and J 0 bases, leaving 5 bases between the germline ends. CDR3 length: 13 amino acids. Germline loops: CDR1 DFQATT, CDR2 SNEGSKA (reference sequence). CDR3 region: CSARQGSGNTIYF. The CDR3 nucleotides read TGCAGTGCTAGACAGGGCTCTGGAAACACCATATATTTT.

This clonotype was seen ten or more times. V gene TRBV7-2 combines with J gene TRBJ2-7; TRBD1 aligns across 8 bases. The CDR3 loop spans 17 amino acids. V was clipped by 3 bases and J by 0 bases; unmatched bases: 10. Germline V gene sequence: CDR1 SGHTA, CDR2 FQGNSA. The CDR3 bases are TGTGCCAGCAGCTTCGGGGCCGGGACAGGTAGCTCCTACGAGCAGTACTTC. This codes for CASSFGAGTGSSYEQYF.

The genes are TRBV7-3 and TRBJ2-7; D is tentatively TRBD1 or TRBD2 (5 bases each). Germline lookup yields CDR1 SGHTA and CDR2 FQGTGA. The CDR3 contains 14 residues. Trimming left V 9 bases short and J 1 base short, with 16 bases between. The CDR3 coding sequence is TGTGCCAGGGGGACGCAAGGAAAATCCTACGAGCAGTACTTC. This encodes CARGTQGKSYEQYF.

Only one count was recorded for this clonotype. This may be a read error: a much more frequent sequence differs by one nucleotide. The CDR3 here is CASSLDLAEFYEQYF. CDR3 nucleotides: TGTGCCAGCAGCTTGGATCTAGCGGAATTCTACGAGCAGTACTTC. J is TRBJ2-7 and V is TRBV7-9; 7 bases agree with TRBD2. CDR1 and CDR2 (germline): SEHNR, FQNEAQ (reference sequence). The CDR3 loop spans 15 amino acids. The V segment lost 3 bases and the J segment 3 bases; nucleotides outside the gene matches: 8.

The chain combines TRBV7-8 with TRBJ2-2; 8 bases are shared with TRBD1. V shed 8 bases, J shed 1 base, and the junction held 9 bases outside the gene matches. The germline V gene has CDR1 SGHVS and CDR2 FQNEAQ. The CDR3 sequence is 16 residues long. The CDR3 DNA is TGTGCCAGCTCCCTTCTCGGGACAGGGAACACCGGGGAGCTGTTTTTT. This sequence encodes CASSLLGTGNTGELFF.

This clonotype was observed a handful of times. V usage is TRBV5-4 and J usage is TRBJ2-5; D remains ambiguous. Germline CDR1 and CDR2: SGHNT and YYREEE (reference sequence). V lost 4 bases to trimming and J lost 2 bases, with 9 bases between them. CDR3 length: 13 residues. This chain's CDR3 is CASSRPIQETQYF. The CDR3 DNA sequence: TGTGCCAGCAGCCGCCCGATTCAAGAGACCCAGTACTTC.